These 12 T cell receptor beta chains were sequenced from one sample in a study of OX40 agonist ivuxolimab in advanced cancers. Sequenced by immunoSEQ multiplex PCR; TCRdb stores in-frame clones only, minus some. The sample holds about 98,000 clones, roughly 87% seen once. The material was CD4+ or CD8+ T cells sorted from blood, obtained in a trial of the OX40 agonist ivuxolimab. The source of these receptors is an adult with an advanced solid tumor such as melanoma, head and neck, liver or kidney cancer.

This rearrangement joins TRBV11-2 to TRBJ2-3; unclear D gene. This CDR3 has 11 amino acids. Germline assignment: CDR1 SGHAT and CDR2 FQNNGV. Trimming cost V 5 bases and J 6 bases, with 6 bases left between them. CDR3 bases: TGTGCCAGCAGCCCCGGGGATACGCAGTATTTT. Its protein product is CASSPGDTQYF.

The count of this clone is one. This chain joins TRBV5-1 and TRBJ1-2; the D gene is possibly TRBD1 (5 bases). V was clipped by 2 bases and J by 8 bases, with 13 bases between them. The CDR3 loop spans 13 amino acids. Per germline, CDR1 SGHRS and CDR2 YFSETQ. The CDR3 sequence is CASSFGTAEGYTF. CDR3 in DNA: TGCGCCAGCAGCTTTGGGACGGCGGAGGGCTACACCTTC.

The chain combines TRBV6-6 with TRBJ2-5; 7 bases are shared with TRBD1. The CDR3 consists of 12 residues. Germline V gene lookup returns CDR1 MNHNY and CDR2 SVGAGI (reference sequence). V gave up 5 bases and J gave up 5 bases; unmatched junction bases: 2. CDR3 sequence: CASSQQGETQYF. CDR3 DNA sequence: TGTGCCAGCAGTCAACAGGGGGAGACCCAGTACTTC.

The chain uses TRBV28 and TRBJ1-2; the D gene is possibly TRBD1 (5 bases). The CDR3 contains 16 residues. Trimming took off 2 bases at V and 0 bases at J, with 13 bases between the two ends. The germline gives CDR1 MDHEN, CDR2 SYDVKM. CDR3 sequence: CASSLGLGAANYGYTF. CDR3 nucleotide sequence: TGTGCCAGCAGTTTAGGCCTAGGGGCAGCTAACTATGGCTACACCTTC.

V usage is TRBV18 and J usage is TRBJ2-7; D gene unclear. The germline V and J ends were trimmed by 0 bases and 3 bases, with 15 bases remaining between them. Germline CDR1 KGHSH, CDR2 LQKENI. This CDR3 comprises 16 residues. The CDR3 loop reads CASSPPGAESRYEQYF. CDR3 nucleotide sequence: TGTGCCAGCTCACCACCGGGTGCAGAATCCCGCTACGAGCAGTACTTC. Supplemented by reference TRBV18 and TRBJ2-7, the full variable domain reads NAGVMQNPRHLVRRRGQEARLRCSPMKGHSHVYWYRQLPEEGLKFMVYLQKENIIDESGMPKERFSAEFPKEGPSILRIQQVVRGDSAAYFCASSPPGAESRYEQYFGPGTRLTVT.

This sequence joins TRBV9 and TRBJ1-5; D is uncertain. The CDR3 runs 17 residues. The germline gives CDR1 SGDLS, CDR2 YYNGEE. V lost 6 bases and J 4 bases, leaving 23 bases between the germline ends. This chain's CDR3 is CASNTPHRQAQNQPQHF. CDR3 bases: TGTGCCAGCAACACCCCCCACCGGCAGGCCCAAAATCAGCCCCAGCATTTT. Supplemented by reference TRBV9 and TRBJ1-5, the full variable domain reads DSGVTQTPKHLITATGQRVTLRCSPRSGDLSVYWYQQSLDQGLQFLIQYYNGEERAKGNILERFSAQQFPDLHSELNLSSLELGDSALYFCASNTPHRQAQNQPQHFGDGTRLSIL.

The chain joins TRBV11-3 to TRBJ2-7; TRBD1 or TRBD2 may be the D gene (5 bases each). The length of the CDR3 is 14 residues. CDR1 and CDR2 (germline): SGHNT, YENEEA. V was pared by 4 bases and J by 5 bases, with 15 bases between. CDR3 nucleotide sequence: TGTGCCAGCAGCTATCGATCTGGGGACCACGAGCAGTACTTC. Translating gives CASSYRSGDHEQYF.

This rearrangement joins TRBV6-4 to TRBJ2-3; possible D gene TRBD2, 8 bases. The germline gives CDR1 MRHNA, CDR2 SNTAGT. The CDR3 sequence is 16 residues long. V was pared by 8 bases and J by 0 bases, with 18 bases between. The CDR3: CASGQVGGASTDTQYF. Here the CDR3 DNA reads TGTGCCAGCGGACAGGTCGGGGGGGCCAGCACAGATACGCAGTATTTT.

The CDR3 here is CASGGARADTEAFF. Written as DNA, the CDR3 is TGTGCCAGCGGAGGCGCGAGGGCGGACACTGAAGCTTTCTTT. The rearrangement joins TRBV2 to TRBJ1-1; the D is unclear. CDR1 and CDR2 (germline): SNHLY, FYNNEI. The CDR3 is 14 residues long. V was cut by 8 bases and J by 3 bases, with 16 bases left in between.

The CDR3 DNA reads as TGTGCCAGTAGGTGGGGAGCGGCTGGAAACACCATATATTTT. This encodes CASRWGAAGNTIYF. The rearrangement joins TRBV19 to TRBJ1-3; D unresolved. Looked up from germline, CDR1 is LNHDA and CDR2 is SQIVND (reference sequence). The CDR3 has 14 amino acids. V was pared by 6 bases and J by 2 bases, with 11 bases between.

This chain joins TRBV5-6 and TRBJ2-4; 8 bases are shared with TRBD2. Germline-derived CDR1 and CDR2 are SGHDT and YYEEEE. The CDR3 consists of 15 residues. The J segment lost 1 base and the V segment lost 4 bases, leaving 4 bases of the junction unmatched. The CDR3 region has the DNA TGTGCCAGCAGCCCGGGGGGGTTGGCCAAAAACATTCAGTACTTC. It specifies CASSPGGLAKNIQYF.

This chain connects TRBV6-1 to TRBJ1-6, with D hard to call. The V end lost 4 bases, the J end lost 0 bases, and 13 bases lay between the germline ends. CDR3 length equals 17 residues. Germline values: CDR1 MNHNS, CDR2 SASEGT. CDR3 nucleotide sequence: TGTGCCAGCAGTGGCCCCGGGCCCAGCTCCTATAATTCACCCCTCCACTTT. Translation: CASSGPGPSSYNSPLHF.